This entry lists 10 T cell receptor beta chains sequenced from one sample in a study of blood T cell repertoires in COVID-19. Clones were sequenced by immunoSEQ multiplex PCR, and TCRdb holds only the in-frame ones, with some missing. Among 120,000 to 150,000 clones listed, 80% were seen once. The specimen was peripheral blood. Source of these receptors: a man in his 60s with active or convalescent COVID-19.

This chain joins TRBV20-1 and TRBJ1-4, with D perhaps matching TRBD1 (5 bases). V lost 3 bases and J 8 bases, leaving 10 bases between the germline ends. The CDR3 loop spans 12 amino acids. Germline CDR1 is DFQATT and CDR2 is SNEGSKA (reference sequence). Here the CDR3 reads CSASGGVEKLFF. The CDR3 coding sequence is TGCAGTGCTAGTGGGGGAGTGGAAAAACTGTTTTTT.

This rearrangement joins TRBV19 to TRBJ2-6; D may be TRBD2 (5 bases). There are 15 residues in the CDR3. Germline V gene lookup returns CDR1 LNHDA and CDR2 SQIVND (reference sequence). V shed 6 bases and J shed 0 bases, with 9 bases lying between them. CDR3 DNA: TGTGCCAGTAGCCGACTAACCTCTGGGGCCAACGTCCTGACTTTC. Translating gives CASSRLTSGANVLTF. Combining the CDR3 with reference TRBV19 and TRBJ2-6 gives the whole variable domain DGGITQSPKYLFRKEGQNVTLSCEQNLNHDAMYWYRQDPGQGLRLIYYSQIVNDFQKGDIAEGYSVSREKKESFPLTVTSAQKNPTAFYLCASSRLTSGANVLTFGAGSRLTVL.

The J gene is TRBJ1-2, the V gene TRBV10-3; D may be TRBD1 (5 bases). The V end lost 2 bases, the J end lost 4 bases, and 11 bases lay between the germline ends. This CDR3 spans 14 amino acids. Per the germline V gene, CDR1 is ENHRY and CDR2 is SYGVKD. The CDR3 loop reads CAISERGGGYGYTF. The CDR3 coding sequence is TGTGCCATCAGTGAGCGCGGCGGGGGCTATGGCTACACCTTC.

The rearrangement uses TRBV9 and TRBJ2-7, with D maybe TRBD2 (6 bases). V was shortened by 4 bases and J by 3 bases, with 14 bases between the two germline ends. Germline V CDR1 and CDR2: SGDLS, YYNGEE. The CDR3 contains 14 residues. In DNA, the CDR3 is TGTGCCAGCAGCCCCGGCAACGGGGGCTACGAGCAGTACTTC. This gives the protein CASSPGNGGYEQYF.

This chain connects TRBV5-1 to TRBJ2-1, with 7 bases identical to TRBD1. Losses at the gene ends were 0 bases for V and 4 bases for J; bases not matched to a gene: 4. This CDR3 has 15 residues. Germline lookup yields CDR1 SGHRS and CDR2 YFSETQ. The CDR3 spells CASSLGGQEYNEQFF. The CDR3 nucleotides read TGCGCCAGCAGCTTGGGCGGACAGGAATACAATGAGCAGTTCTTC.

The chain carries TRBV6-1 and TRBJ2-7; the D gene is possibly TRBD1 (5 bases). V lost 1 base and J 7 bases, leaving 20 bases between the germline ends. CDR1 is MNHNS, CDR2 SASEGT, per germline. The CDR3 is 16 amino acids. The CDR3 DNA reads as TGTGCCAGCAGTGAAGGACCCCCCGAAGGGGCTTTAGAGCAGTACTTC. Amino acids: CASSEGPPEGALEQYF.

This clone has more than one count but fewer than ten. The rearrangement links TRBV7-9 to TRBJ1-1; possibly TRBD1 for D (5 bases). CDR1 is SEHNR, CDR2 FQNEAQ, per germline (reference sequence). V was shortened by 4 bases and J by 7 bases, with 10 bases between the two germline ends. The CDR3 has 12 amino acids. The CDR3 reads CASSSDRVEAFF. The CDR3 bases are TGTGCCAGCAGCTCCGACAGAGTTGAAGCTTTCTTT.

The chain uses TRBV11-2 and TRBJ1-5; weak D call: TRBD1 (5 bases). Germline lookup yields CDR1 SGHAT and CDR2 FQNNGV. The CDR3 consists of 12 residues. With 5 bases removed from V and 11 bases from J, the gap between germline ends came to 13 bases. CDR3 DNA: TGTGCCAGCAGCGAGCCGGGGGGGGCCCAGCATTTT. Translating gives CASSEPGGAQHF.

In this sample, this clone turned up once. The gene calls are TRBV27 and TRBJ2-7; possibly TRBD2 for D (7 bases). Germline-derived CDR1 and CDR2 are MNHEY and SMNVEV (reference sequence). The CDR3 has 17 residues. The germline V and J ends were trimmed by 4 bases and 2 bases, with 21 bases remaining between them. CDR3 nucleotides: TGTGCCAGCAGTTGGGGGGGGTTGGGACACACGACCTACGAGCAGTACTTC. As protein: CASSWGGLGHTTYEQYF.

In its sample, this clone was seen many times. The chain recombines TRBV9 with TRBJ1-1; no reliable D call. The CDR3 extends over 14 amino acids. Trimming took 1 base from V and 3 from J, leaving 10 bases between them. In germline, CDR1 is SGDLS, CDR2 YYNGEE. The DNA of the CDR3 is TGTGCCAGCAGCGTAAGTCGGGAGCACACTGAAGCTTTCTTT. This gives the protein CASSVSREHTEAFF.